This entry features one T cell receptor (beta chain) sequence. This sample was taken from a study of CD8 T cells in Susac syndrome. The CDR3 length is 15 residues. The trim removed 5 bases at V and 5 bases at J, leaving 10 bases unmatched. CDR1 SEHNR and CDR2 FQNEAQ come from the germline V gene (reference sequence). In the multiple sclerosis control group, patients were treatment-naive and had stable or active relapsing-remitting disease. Isolation of CD8+ and CD4+ T cells was performed negatively, whereas enrichment of TEMRA cells was done by FACS. Random hexamers were used to reverse transcribe the RNA input (roughly 0.5 to 1 ug). TCRdb reprocessed the immunoSEQ multiplex PCR reads with MiXCR, giving one entry per CDR3 protein. The sample includes 200,000 to 300,000 distinct CDR3 sequences, about 93% of them seen just once.

V and J are TRBV7-9 and TRBJ2-5; 8 bases map to TRBD1. The source material was CD4+ T cells from PBMCs. The TCR was taken from a human donor with multiple sclerosis. The CDR3 here is CASSPPTGVRETQYF. In DNA form, the CDR3 reads TGTGCCAGCAGCCCCCCGACAGGGGTGAGGGAGACCCAGTACTTC. The full variable domain, rest sourced from reference TRBV7-9 and TRBJ2-5, is DTGVSQNPRHKITKRGQNVTFRCDPISEHNRLYWYRQTLGQGPEFLTYFQNEAQLEKSRLLSDRFSAERPKGSFSTLEIQRTEQGDSAMYLCASSPPTGVRETQYFGPGTRLLVL.